The sequence of this T cell receptor beta chain was determined in a study of response to subunit inactivated influenza vaccine. Study results and caveats: Only a handful of new T cells, the authors suggested, are recruited with each seasonal influenza vaccination.

TCRdb independently ran MiXCR on the RT-PCR reads; one entry per CDR3 protein. The data hold over 650,000 distinct CDR3 sequences, with approximately 17% observed a single time. Remarks on this clonotype: Its antigen is still unknown.

CDR3 length: 13 residues. V dropped 11 bases and J dropped 6 bases, with 18 bases sitting between them. Germline values: CDR1 MNHNY, CDR2 SVGAGI (reference sequence). This TCR came from a man aged 50 to 60 who received an inactivated influenza vaccine. The sample in question was PBMCs from blood, obtained more than 4 days after vaccination. V usage is TRBV6-6 and J usage is TRBJ2-3, with D perhaps matching TRBD1 or TRBD2 (5 bases each). The CDR3 sequence: CALGKGRGDTQYF. The CDR3 DNA sequence: TGTGCCCTCGGTAAGGGGCGCGGGGATACGCAGTATTTT.